This T cell receptor beta chain derives from a study of CD4 T cells in relation to SARS-CoV-2 and coronaviruses. For the study at large: After nine to eleven days of antigen culture, PBMC TCR beta CDR3s were sequenced. Points from the study as a whole: Crossreactive clones expanded significantly less to SARS-CoV-2 than monoreactive clones.

Details on this clone: Its matching antigen is unknown.

The method was immunoSEQ multiplex PCR; TCRdb's version includes in-frame clones alone and lacks a portion of them. The profile covers 25,000 to 30,000 clones, with roughly 81% appearing a single time and roughly 18% taken by the ten largest. V gave up 5 bases and J gave up 7 bases, with 20 bases separating them. The CDR3 contains 16 residues. Germline assignment: CDR1 SGHTA and CDR2 FQGNSA. CD4+ T cells from unexposed donors were obtained before the COVID-19 pandemic (2011-2018). CD4+ T cells were isolated from the cells after roughly 11 days of culture. What was sequenced was CD4+ T cells from PBMCs, cultured in vitro. The rearrangement uses TRBV7-2 and TRBJ2-2, with a possible D match to TRBD1 (8 bases). The TCR was taken from a human donor in good health. The CDR3 nucleotides read TGTGCCAGCAGCGCGAAGGGGGGGACAGGTGTCGGGGAGCTGTTTTTT. Amino acid sequence: CASSAKGGTGVGELFF.